The clone carrying this TCR beta chain was seen more than once but under ten times. The antigen remains undetermined. TCRdb fed the 5' RACE reads into MiXCR, producing one record per CDR3 protein. The repertoire holds hundreds of thousands of distinct CDR3 sequences, with more than 25% as singletons. V was cut by 2 bases and J by 5 bases, with 9 bases left in between. Germline V lookup: CDR1 ENHRY, CDR2 SYGVKD. The CDR3 is 14 amino acids. The data derive from a study of CD8 T cells in ankylosing spondylitis. General study results and limits: A motif of 7 to 9 highly homologous TCR beta variants was seen as apparently characteristic of ankylosing spondylitis blood.

This TCR derives from a male donor with ankylosing spondylitis. Sequenced: blood, either unsorted or a sorted T cell fraction (not recorded which). J is TRBJ2-2 and V is TRBV10-3; TRBD2 is a possible D gene (5 bases). CDR3 bases: TGTGCCATCAGTGAGAGGTCGGGGACCGGGGAGCTGTTTTTT. Translation gives CAISERSGTGELFF.